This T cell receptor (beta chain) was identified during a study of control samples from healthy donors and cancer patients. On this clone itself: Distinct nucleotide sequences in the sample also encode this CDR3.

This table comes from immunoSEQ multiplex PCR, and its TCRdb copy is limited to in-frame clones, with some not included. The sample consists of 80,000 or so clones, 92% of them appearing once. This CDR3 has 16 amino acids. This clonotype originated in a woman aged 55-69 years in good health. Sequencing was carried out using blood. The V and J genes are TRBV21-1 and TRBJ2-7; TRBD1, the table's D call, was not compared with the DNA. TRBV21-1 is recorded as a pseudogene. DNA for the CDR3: TGTGCCAGCAGCAAGGATGGGGAGACAGGGGATTACGAGCAGTACTTC. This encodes CASSKDGETGDYEQYF.